This T cell receptor (beta chain) stems from a study of somatic mutations in cytotoxic T cells in rheumatoid arthritis. Sequenced by immunoSEQ multiplex PCR; TCRdb stores in-frame clones only, minus some. The table records over 15,000 clones, about three quarters of them present only once. In regard to this clone: The antigen is undetermined.

The V gene end was trimmed by 8 bases and the J gene end by 8 bases; junction bases not matched to a gene: 12. CDR3 length equals 14 residues. Germline lookup yields CDR1 SGHTA and CDR2 FQGTGA. The study's findings and limits: Rising age went with increasing CD8+ clonality in rheumatoid arthritis patients; healthy controls showed no such increase.

Sequences were obtained from CD8+ T cells sorted from blood. The sequence came from an adult with rheumatoid arthritis. V and J are TRBV7-3 and TRBJ2-1; 7 nucleotides align to TRBD2. Here the CDR3 DNA reads TGTGCCAGCCGGCCCCCGGGGGGAGTCGATGAGCAGTTCTTC. It yields the protein CASRPPGGVDEQFF.